Following are 9 T cell receptor beta chains from one sample sequenced in a study. TCRdb passed the RT-PCR reads through MiXCR, listing each CDR3 protein once. The table lists 650,000 to 800,000 distinct CDR3 sequences, 12% to 15% of them singletons, with roughly 4% in the top ten. The sequencing sample was made of memory CD4+ T cells from blood. The receptors originated from a female donor in good health, serving as a healthy control.

The chain uses TRBV10-2 and TRBJ2-3, with D tentatively TRBD2 (6 bases). In germline, CDR1 is WSHSY, CDR2 SAAADI. There are 13 residues in the CDR3. V was pared by 4 bases and J by 8 bases, with 13 bases between. The CDR3 loop reads CASSAGEGGTQYF. In DNA form, the CDR3 reads TGCGCCAGCAGTGCCGGCGAGGGAGGTACGCAGTATTTT.

This clonotype was counted at least ten times. The chain has TRBV20-1 and TRBJ2-7; no clear D. CDR3 length: 13 residues. The germline gives CDR1 DFQATT, CDR2 SNEGSKA (reference sequence). V gave up 0 bases and J gave up 2 bases, with 8 bases separating them. CDR3 loop: CSAREHGPYEQYF. CDR3 in DNA: TGCAGTGCTAGAGAACACGGACCCTACGAGCAGTACTTC.

Comments on this clonotype: A much more abundant neighbour one base away suggests this may be a read error. The CDR3 DNA sequence: TGTGCCAGCAGCCCCTGGACCATCTCCTACAATGAGCAGTTCTTC. It translates to CASSPWTISYNEQFF. The chain has TRBV7-2 and TRBJ2-1; D is unclear. This CDR3 contains 15 residues. Germline CDR1 SGHTA, CDR2 FQGNSA. V shed 5 bases and J shed 0 bases, with 11 bases lying between them. Full variable domain (remainder filled in from reference TRBV7-2 and TRBJ2-1): GAGVSQSPSNKVTEKGKDVELRCDPISGHTALYWYRQSLGQGLEFLIYFQGNSAPDKSGLPSDRFSAERTGGSVSTLTIQRTQQEDSAVYLCASSPWTISYNEQFFGPGTRLTVL.

This clonotype has just a few counts. The rearrangement uses TRBV7-3 and TRBJ2-6; D is possibly TRBD1 (6 bases). The CDR3 loop spans 18 amino acids. The V gene lost 5 bases and the J gene lost 0 bases, with 17 bases spanning the gap. CDR1 is SGHTA, CDR2 FQGTGA, per germline. The CDR3 loop is CASSPLGGRTSGANVLTF. The CDR3 region has the DNA TGTGCCAGCAGCCCCCTAGGGGGTCGGACCTCTGGGGCCAACGTCCTGACTTTC.

This clonotype has only a few counts. V usage is TRBV24-1 and J usage is TRBJ1-2, with D unclear. The V end lost 2 bases, the J end lost 7 bases, and 16 bases lay between the germline ends. This CDR3 contains 15 residues. In germline, CDR1 is KGHDR, CDR2 SFDVKD. CDR3 amino acids: CATSDSHPATSGYTF. CDR3 DNA: TGTGCCACCAGTGATTCCCATCCTGCTACATCTGGCTACACCTTC.

The chain has TRBV4-3 and TRBJ1-2; TRBD1 is a possible D gene (5 bases). CDR1 is LGHNA, CDR2 YSLEER, per germline. Trimming shortened V by 4 bases and J by 3 bases, and 18 bases separated the two germline ends. This CDR3 is 16 amino acids long. CDR3 protein: CASSLSPGGRDYGYTF. The CDR3 DNA follows: TGCGCCAGCAGCCTAAGTCCCGGGGGGAGAGACTATGGCTACACCTTC.

The sample holds a few counts of this clonotype. Just one base apart from a much larger clone, this may be a read error. The CDR3: CAISETYEQYF. In nucleotides, the CDR3 is TGTGCCATCAGTGAGACCTACGAGCAGTACTTC. The chain is built from TRBV10-3 and TRBJ2-7; D is uncertain. The ends were cut back, 2 bases at V and 2 bases at J, with 1 base in the middle. This CDR3 has 11 amino acids. From germline, CDR1 is ENHRY and CDR2 SYGVKD.

This clonotype was seen more than once but under ten times. The chain is built from TRBV18 and TRBJ1-4; tentative D call: TRBD1 (6 bases). The CDR3 is 15 residues long. Trimming pared 5 bases from V and 4 bases from J, leaving 14 bases between. In germline, CDR1 is KGHSH, CDR2 LQKENI. CDR3 in DNA: TGTGCCAGCTCATTGGGACAAGTCGGTAATGAAAAACTGTTTTTT. Translated: CASSLGQVGNEKLFF.

V is TRBV12-3 or TRBV12-4 and J is TRBJ1-2; 9 bases map to TRBD1. J lost 7 bases, V lost 6 bases, and 9 bases had no gene match. The length of the CDR3 is 14 residues. The DNA of the CDR3 is TGTGCCAGCAGCAAACAGGGGGCGGTTCGTGGCTACACCTTC. It encodes CASSKQGAVRGYTF.